This TCR beta chain was captured in a study of brain T cells in children with intractable seizures. Noted time point: blood from clinic visit 5 months post-surgery; TSC patient then seizure free. Sequencing was limited to surgery cases with top T cell transcript signatures in brain tissue. Patients received at least one anti-epileptic drug before surgery. V lost 1 base, J lost 4 bases, and 0 bases stayed unmatched. The CDR3 contains 14 residues. Germline V gene data show CDR1 as LGHDT and CDR2 as YNNKEL (reference sequence). Findings of the study overall: Clones missing pre-surgery may reflect undersampling of that blood sample.

Assay: immunoSEQ multiplex PCR; the TCRdb copy retains only in-frame clones and omits some. In the table there are 340,000 or so clones, over 90% of which are singletons. About this clone itself: Its matching antigen is unknown.

Specimen: peripheral blood, collected roughly 5 months after surgery. The sequence was obtained from a boy in the first two years of life with tuberous sclerosis and intractable seizures. The chain employs TRBV3-1 (or the pseudogene TRBV3-2) and TRBJ1-2; 10 positions match TRBD1. CDR3 in amino acids: CASSQGQGAYGYTF. DNA for the CDR3: TGTGCCAGCAGCCAAGGACAGGGGGCCTATGGCTACACCTTC.